The clone carrying this T cell receptor beta chain showed up just a few times. Germline V gene lookup returns CDR1 SGHTA and CDR2 FQGNSA. Germline trimming cut 3 bases from V and 4 bases from J; bases unmatched to any gene: 8. The CDR3 consists of 16 residues. These data are taken from a study of T cells in Graves' hyperthyroidism and ophthalmopathy. Amplified TCR beta CDR3 regions came from RNA transcripts. Researchers ran a first-round RT-PCR on the TCR CDR3 using the HTBI primer set. TCRdb re-called the multiplex PCR reads through MiXCR, storing one row per CDR3 protein. The sample lists roughly 500,000 distinct CDR3 sequences; over 45% were seen once.

This chain joins TRBV7-2 and TRBJ2-3; TRBD1 aligns across 9 bases. This receptor was taken from an adult woman with Graves' disease, either hyperthyroidism or ophthalmopathy (not recorded which). Sequencing was done on a sample of peripheral blood or thyroid tissue (not recorded which). This CDR3 is CASSLGGTGRSDTQYF. For the CDR3, the DNA is TGTGCCAGCAGCTTGGGCGGGACAGGGCGTTCAGATACGCAGTATTTT.